This T cell receptor beta chain was profiled in a study of cytomegalovirus exposure and HLA in healthy donors (dated by TCRdb to 2015 to 2018). Describing the broader study: An earlier analysis of several hundred of the donors reported approximately 280 Gb of sequence data and 95 million to 140 million unique TCR beta sequences obtained from 150 million to 200 million T cells. The study aimed to test whether signatures of past pathogen exposure could be identified by cataloging public T cell receptors. Along with the approximately 700-subject first cohort, a separate validation cohort of about 110 different subjects was used. In the later analysis, no new phenotypic data were used to find candidate immune exposures; instead, reliance was placed on TCR beta sequences and their occurrence across donors. Four to six DR-DQ haplotypes were handled as single units for association and clustering, since linkage in the cohort was strong. Among about 400 genotyped donors of the cohort, an average of approximately 200,000 unique TCR beta nucleotide sequences was sequenced per donor, of which 15% to 20% were non-productive. Of the 398 genotyped donors, less than 90% were placed in the genetic ancestry cluster associated with self-reported Caucasian donors. In a later analysis, previously published TCR beta repertoires from roughly 710 donors were re-analyzed and high-resolution HLA genotyping was added so that TCR occurrence patterns could be studied. A later genetic analysis used genome-wide SNP genotypes for about 60% of the roughly 700 donors, treating that subset as a discovery cohort. Every discovery cohort repertoire had been produced on one sequencing platform. The number of donors typed differed by locus, with 629-630 for A, B, C, DRB1 and DQB1, 522 for DQA1, approximately 570 for DPA1, and some 470 for DPB1. Both class I and class II loci were covered by HLA typing, at four-digit resolution. In an earlier analysis of 550 to 700 of the donors, high-throughput TCR beta sequencing was used to judge whether each TCR beta V gene segment behaved as functional or pseudogenic. The study profiled the T cell repertoires of some 610 subjects by immunosequencing and related them to cytomegalovirus serostatus. Donor age, sex, ethnicity and CMV serostatus were compiled alongside the repertoire data. About 300 gigabases of sequencing data and some 85 million unique TCR sequences were included in an early release covering around 650 HLA-typed donors. The study combined high-throughput TCR immunosequencing, statistical association of individual TCRs with disease status, and machine learning to predict cytomegalovirus infection status.

From the cysteine up to the phenylalanine, the CDR3 has a length of 13 residues. Solely the CDR3 DNA is kept, with 39 bases framed from the first base. The germline V gene (reference sequence) specifies SGHNT as CDR1 and YYREEE as CDR2. Trimming at the junction amounts to 2 bases on V and 5 bases on J, and the germline ends lie 8 bases apart. Broad study findings and their caveats: According to a later analysis, parvovirus B19, influenza, CMV and Epstein-Barr virus appeared linked to several top co-occurrence clusters. Compared with the roughly 720-donor mean, donors in an Asian-associated ancestry cluster had fewer N-insertions in productive TCRs, according to a later genetic analysis. Only TCR beta chains were sequenced in this cohort, and the absence of alpha or paired-chain data limited detectable features. In a later analysis, TCR association rates were found to vary across HLA loci, with the most associated TCRs seen for DRB1 alleles and the fewest for HLA-C alleles. Because counts were too low, fewer than 20 rarely observed V segments, including chromosome 9 orphons, were excluded from the earlier analysis of some 590 of the donors. While some public TCRs were present in many individuals, most TCR sequences turned up only very rarely across donors. Because the 87-base-pair reads could not distinguish some IMGT-functional V segments, including TRBV6-2 and TRBV6-3, those segments were excluded. The classifier was reported to diagnose cytomegalovirus status with high specificity and sensitivity in both the original and validation cohorts. Correlated functional status among segregating V segments might be attributable to linkage disequilibrium, but an unknown experimental factor could not be ruled out. A further reported finding was that TCR beta sequences accurately predicted the HLA-A and HLA-B alleles for most subjects in the first cohort. In a later analysis, HLA-associated TCR beta chains were found to be more clonally expanded and to have lower generation probabilities than equally common non-associated chains. In a later analysis, some 17,000 TCR beta sequences were associated with specific HLA alleles at a false discovery rate of 0.05. For the cohort, immune exposure information was limited to CMV serostatus. Assigning TCR associations to individual alleles was difficult when HLA alleles, especially DR and DQ, strongly co-occurred. A later analysis found that most CMV-associated TCR beta chains appeared HLA-restricted, with HLA associations seemingly driven largely by CMV exposure. Broadly in line with IMGT annotations, most TCR beta V segments showed up in productive rearrangements about 90% or about 30% of the time in an earlier analysis of approximately 600 of the donors. V-gene and J-gene trimming of TCR beta chains was associated with a missense DCLRE1C variant in a later genetic analysis, and the association was replicated in an independent cohort. The presence/absence analyses assumed that sequencing depth was roughly uniform across donors, and that assumption may not be true. It was suggested by the authors that the approach could potentially be generalized to other disease states and immunological phenotypes. The sequencing pipeline was judged likely to have produced a cluster of highly shared sequence variants as a technical artifact. The study listed 164 TCR beta chains as associated with cytomegalovirus. In vitro tests confirmed that a few of the cytomegalovirus-associated TCR beta chains recognize cytomegalovirus antigens. HLA typing was unavailable for some donors at each locus, so association tests used only the typed subset.

A remark on this clone: There is no known antigen for this receptor.

In total, approximately 700 healthy bone marrow donors made up the cohort. Cohort members were all nominally healthy when sampled, although unrecorded immune exposures were likely present. The donor was CMV seronegative and was included in the group of under 450 seronegative cohort members. Every donor gave a peripheral blood sample, and the peripheral blood mononuclear cells from that sample were used for TCR beta sequencing. The Qiagen DNeasy Blood Extraction Kit was used to extract genomic DNA from the blood cell samples. The receptor library was made with the immunoSEQ multiplex PCR assay. For the multiplex PCR, a mixture combining 60 forward primers for TCR Vbeta segments and 13 reverse primers for TCR Jbeta segments was used. The CDR3 region of rearranged TCR beta genes was amplified from genomic DNA by a multiplex PCR assay. The Illumina HiSeq System was used to sequence the amplified TCR beta libraries as 87-base-pair reads. The paper's data handling went like this. A later analysis counted some 80 million unique TCR beta chains across the 550 to 700 repertoires, and 10 million to 12 million of these chains were shared by at least two donors. A nearest-neighbor algorithm error-corrected the raw reads and collapsed the reads into unique sequences, merging closely related sequences to remove PCR and sequencing errors. To assign V, D and J gene segments, CDR3 sequences were aligned to IMGT reference sequences. For a sequence to be retained, at least a six-nucleotide match to both a V gene segment and a J gene segment was required. A rearrangement was called productive if the CDR3 had no stop codons and remained in frame with V and J, and every other rearrangement was called non-productive. Following IMGT convention, CDR3 was defined as the stretch from the second conserved V-encoded cysteine up to the conserved J-encoded phenylalanine. The earlier analysis of about 610 of the donors excluded sequences that lacked an unambiguous match to a single V gene segment. An earlier analysis of some 500 of the donors classified V segments as functional when productive rearrangements were above 56.7% and as segregating when the standard deviation between donors was above 5%. A statistical classification framework was developed to diagnose cytomegalovirus status using the catalog of TCR beta chain sequences. In a later analysis, V and J genes were assigned by comparing TCR nucleotide sequences against IMGT/GENE-DB human TR gene sequences. A later analysis assigned CDR3 sequences and most-parsimonious VDJ recombination scenarios with the TCRdist pipeline. A later analysis defined each TCR beta chain by its CDR3 amino acid sequence plus V-gene family, and excluded reads lacking a unique V-gene family. To address suspected cross-contamination and a sequencing artifact, a later analysis removed over 500 highly shared, low-generation-probability nucleotide sequences. For each public chain, a later analysis derived a clonal expansion index from normalized ranks of inferred template counts within each repertoire. A later analysis computed generation probabilities with a VDJ recombination model fitted to out-of-frame rearrangements, and checked the results against IGoR. A later analysis scored TCR-TCR, TCR-HLA and TCR-CMV co-occurrence with hypergeometric tests, applying a repertoire-size bias correction to TCR pairs. False discovery rates were estimated in a later analysis by permuting HLA or CMV assignments 20 times. In a later analysis, co-occurring TCRs were grouped with DBSCAN, and TCRdist sequence similarity was added when clustering was performed within HLA-allele-positive subsets. Repertoires with fewer than 30,000 or more than 120,000 public chains, plus five repertoires with anomalous nucleotide sharing, were excluded from co-occurrence clustering. The source is immuneACCESS, and TCRdb retained only in-frame sequences with V and J called. Part of the clones is not carried over; for the studies checked, unresolved V genes explain less than half of this, and the remainder is unexplained. That table supplies the V and J calls and clone size; D and trimming were determined from the DNA. This sample's clone table shows 45,000 to 60,000 clones. In total, the top ten clones hold almost 4% of the sample.

The receptor chain draws on TRBV5-4 and TRBJ2-1; 6 matching bases give a weak D call of TRBD2. The sample was PBMCs. This TCR came from a male donor in good health and CMV-seronegative. The nucleotides are TGTGCCAGCAGCTTCGGGAGAAACAATGAGCAGTTCTTC. It translates as CASSFGRNNEQFF. The CDR3 plus the reference TRBV5-4 and TRBJ2-1 genes for the other parts give the full variable domain: ETGVTQSPTHLIKTRGQQVTLRCSSQSGHNTVSWYQQALGQGPQFIFQYYREEENGRGNFPPRFSGLQFPNYSSELNVNALELDDSALYLCASSFGRNNEQFFGPGTRLTVL.